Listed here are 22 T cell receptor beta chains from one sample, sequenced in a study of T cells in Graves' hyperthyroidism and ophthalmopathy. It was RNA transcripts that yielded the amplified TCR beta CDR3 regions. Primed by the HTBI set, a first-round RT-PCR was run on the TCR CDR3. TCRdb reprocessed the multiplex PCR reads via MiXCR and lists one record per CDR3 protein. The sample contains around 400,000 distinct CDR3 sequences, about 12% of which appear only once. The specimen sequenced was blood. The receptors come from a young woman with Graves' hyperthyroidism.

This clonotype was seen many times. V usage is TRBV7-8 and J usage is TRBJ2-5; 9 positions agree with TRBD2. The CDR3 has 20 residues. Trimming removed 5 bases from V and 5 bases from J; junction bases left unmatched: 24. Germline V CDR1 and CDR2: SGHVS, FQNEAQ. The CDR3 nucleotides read TGTGCCAGCAGCAGCCGGGGGTGGGTGACTAGCGGCACCCCACAGGAGACCCAGTACTTC. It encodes CASSSRGWVTSGTPQETQYF.

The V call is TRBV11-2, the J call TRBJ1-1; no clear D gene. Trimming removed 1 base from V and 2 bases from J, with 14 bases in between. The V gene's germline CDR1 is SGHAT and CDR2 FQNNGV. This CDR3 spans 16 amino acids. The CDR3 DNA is TGTGCCAGCAGCTTAGTGGGTGGCTTATTTAACACTGAAGCTTTCTTT. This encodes CASSLVGGLFNTEAFF.

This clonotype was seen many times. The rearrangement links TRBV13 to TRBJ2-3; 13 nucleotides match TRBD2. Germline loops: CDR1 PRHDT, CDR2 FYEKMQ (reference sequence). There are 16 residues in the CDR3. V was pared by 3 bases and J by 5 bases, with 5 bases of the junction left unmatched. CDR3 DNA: TGTGCCAGCAGCTTCGGGACTAGCGGGAATGTAGATACGCAGTATTTT. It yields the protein CASSFGTSGNVDTQYF.

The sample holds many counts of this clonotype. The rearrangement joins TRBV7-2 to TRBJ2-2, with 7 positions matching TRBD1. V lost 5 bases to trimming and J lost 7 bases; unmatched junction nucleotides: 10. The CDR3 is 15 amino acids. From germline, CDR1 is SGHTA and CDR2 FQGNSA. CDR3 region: CASSPIGGYGGELFF. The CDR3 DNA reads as TGTGCCAGCAGCCCAATAGGGGGCTATGGCGGGGAGCTGTTTTTT.

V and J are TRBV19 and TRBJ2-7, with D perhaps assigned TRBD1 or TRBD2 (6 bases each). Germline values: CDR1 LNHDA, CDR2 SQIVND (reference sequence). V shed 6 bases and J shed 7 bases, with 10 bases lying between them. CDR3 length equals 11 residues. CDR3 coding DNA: TGTGCCAGTAGGGACAGCGGGGAGCAGTACTTC. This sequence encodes CASRDSGEQYF.

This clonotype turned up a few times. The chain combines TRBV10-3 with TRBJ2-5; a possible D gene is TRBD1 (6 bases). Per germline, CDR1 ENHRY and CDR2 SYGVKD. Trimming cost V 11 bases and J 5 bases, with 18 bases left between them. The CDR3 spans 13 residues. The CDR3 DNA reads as TGTGCCTCCAAACGGACAGAGGTTGAGACCCAGTACTTC. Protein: CASKRTEVETQYF.

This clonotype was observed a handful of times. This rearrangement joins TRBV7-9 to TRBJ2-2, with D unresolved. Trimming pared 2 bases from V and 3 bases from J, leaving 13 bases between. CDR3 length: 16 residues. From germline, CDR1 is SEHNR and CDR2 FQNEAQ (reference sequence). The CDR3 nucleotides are TGTGCCAGCAGCTTAAGTGGCAGGAAAGACACCGGGGAGCTGTTTTTT. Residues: CASSLSGRKDTGELFF.

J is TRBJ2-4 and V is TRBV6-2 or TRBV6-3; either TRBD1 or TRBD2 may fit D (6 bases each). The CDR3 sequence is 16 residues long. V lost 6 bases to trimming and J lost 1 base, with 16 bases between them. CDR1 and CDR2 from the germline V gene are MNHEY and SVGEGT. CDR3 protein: CASRGAGSLAKNIQYF. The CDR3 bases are TGTGCCAGCAGGGGGGCGGGGTCCCTTGCCAAAAACATTCAGTACTTC.

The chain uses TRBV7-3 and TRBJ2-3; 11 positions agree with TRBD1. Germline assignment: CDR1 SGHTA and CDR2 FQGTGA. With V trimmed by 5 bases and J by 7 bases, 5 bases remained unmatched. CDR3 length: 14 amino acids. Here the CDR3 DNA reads TGTGCCAGCAGCCTAGGACAGGGGGCAAATACGCAGTATTTT. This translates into CASSLGQGANTQYF.

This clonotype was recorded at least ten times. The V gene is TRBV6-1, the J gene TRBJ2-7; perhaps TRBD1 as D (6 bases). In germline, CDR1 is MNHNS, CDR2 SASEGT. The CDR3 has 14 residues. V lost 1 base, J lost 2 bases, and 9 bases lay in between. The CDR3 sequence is CASSEVKGAYEQYF. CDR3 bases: TGTGCCAGCAGTGAAGTGAAGGGGGCCTACGAGCAGTACTTC.

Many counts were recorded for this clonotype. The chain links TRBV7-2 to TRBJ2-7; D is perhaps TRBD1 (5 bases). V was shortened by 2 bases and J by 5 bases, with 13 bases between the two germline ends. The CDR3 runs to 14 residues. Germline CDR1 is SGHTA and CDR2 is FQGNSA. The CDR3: CASSLFTGPDEQYF. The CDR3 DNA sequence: TGTGCCAGCAGCTTATTCACAGGACCCGACGAGCAGTACTTC.

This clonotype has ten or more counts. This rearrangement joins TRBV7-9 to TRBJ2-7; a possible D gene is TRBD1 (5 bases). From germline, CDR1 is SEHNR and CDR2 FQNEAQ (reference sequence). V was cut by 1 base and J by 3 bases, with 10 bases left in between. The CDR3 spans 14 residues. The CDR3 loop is CASSLGLQGYEQYF. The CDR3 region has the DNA TGTGCCAGCAGCTTAGGGCTCCAGGGCTACGAGCAGTACTTC.

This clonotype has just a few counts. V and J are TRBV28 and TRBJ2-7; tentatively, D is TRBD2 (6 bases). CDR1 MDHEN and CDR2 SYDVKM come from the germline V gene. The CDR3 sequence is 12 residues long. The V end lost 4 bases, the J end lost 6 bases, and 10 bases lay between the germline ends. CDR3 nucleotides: TGTGCCAGCAGTTACGACGGGGGCGAGCAGTACTTC. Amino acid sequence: CASSYDGGEQYF.

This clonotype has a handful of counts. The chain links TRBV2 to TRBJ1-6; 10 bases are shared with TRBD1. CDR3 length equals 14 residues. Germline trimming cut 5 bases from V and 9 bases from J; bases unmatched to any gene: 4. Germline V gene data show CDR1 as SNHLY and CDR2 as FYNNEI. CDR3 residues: CASSQDRGTSPLHF. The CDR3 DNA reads TGTGCCAGCAGTCAGGACAGGGGGACTTCACCCCTCCACTTT. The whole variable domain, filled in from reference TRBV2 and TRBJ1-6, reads EPEVTQTPSHQVTQMGQEVILRCVPISNHLYFYWYRQILGQKVEFLVSFYNNEISEKSEIFDDQFSVERPDGSNFTLKIRSTKLEDSAMYFCASSQDRGTSPLHFGNGTRLTVT.

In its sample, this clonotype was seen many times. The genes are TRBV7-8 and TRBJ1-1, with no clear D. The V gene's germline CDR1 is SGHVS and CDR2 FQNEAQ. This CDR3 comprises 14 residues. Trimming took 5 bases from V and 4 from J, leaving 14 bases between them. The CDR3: CASSGQTIPTEAFF. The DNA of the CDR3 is TGTGCCAGCAGCGGCCAGACAATACCCACTGAAGCTTTCTTT.

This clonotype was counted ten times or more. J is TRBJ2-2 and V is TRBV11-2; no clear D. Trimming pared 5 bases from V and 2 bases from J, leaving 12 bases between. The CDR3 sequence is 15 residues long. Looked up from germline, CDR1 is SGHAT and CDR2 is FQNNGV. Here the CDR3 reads CASSGTRANTGELFF. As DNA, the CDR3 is TGTGCCAGCAGCGGTACAAGGGCAAACACCGGGGAGCTGTTTTTT.

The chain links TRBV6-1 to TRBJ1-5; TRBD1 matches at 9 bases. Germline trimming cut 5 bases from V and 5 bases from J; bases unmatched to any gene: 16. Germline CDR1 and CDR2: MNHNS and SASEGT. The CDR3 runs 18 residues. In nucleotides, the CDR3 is TGTGCCAGCAGTCAGCATTCCGGGACAGGGTTTCCCCATCAGCCCCAGCATTTT. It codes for CASSQHSGTGFPHQPQHF.

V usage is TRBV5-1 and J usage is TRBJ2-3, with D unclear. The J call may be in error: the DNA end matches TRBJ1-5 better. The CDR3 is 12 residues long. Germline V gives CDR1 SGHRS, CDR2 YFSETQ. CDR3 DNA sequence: TGCGCCAGCAGCTTTGAATTAGATACGCAGCATTTT. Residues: CASSFELDTQHF.

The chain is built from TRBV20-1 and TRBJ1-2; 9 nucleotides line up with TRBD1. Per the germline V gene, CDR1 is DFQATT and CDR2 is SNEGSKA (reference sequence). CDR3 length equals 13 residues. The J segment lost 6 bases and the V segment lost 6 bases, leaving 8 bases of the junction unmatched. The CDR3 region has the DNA TGCAGTGCAAAGGACAGGGGACGGGATGGCTACACCTTC. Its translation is CSAKDRGRDGYTF.

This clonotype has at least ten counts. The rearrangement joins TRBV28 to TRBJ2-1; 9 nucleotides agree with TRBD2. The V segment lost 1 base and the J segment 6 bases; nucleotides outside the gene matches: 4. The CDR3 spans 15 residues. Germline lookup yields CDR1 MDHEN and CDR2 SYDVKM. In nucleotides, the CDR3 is TGTGCCAGCAGTTTATATAGCGGGAGTGTCAATGAGCAGTTCTTC. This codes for CASSLYSGSVNEQFF. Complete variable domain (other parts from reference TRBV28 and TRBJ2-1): DVKVTQSSRYLVKRTGEKVFLECVQDMDHENMFWYRQDPGLGLRLIYFSYDVKMKEKGDIPEGYSVSREKKERFSLILESASTNQTSMYLCASSLYSGSVNEQFFGPGTRLTVL.

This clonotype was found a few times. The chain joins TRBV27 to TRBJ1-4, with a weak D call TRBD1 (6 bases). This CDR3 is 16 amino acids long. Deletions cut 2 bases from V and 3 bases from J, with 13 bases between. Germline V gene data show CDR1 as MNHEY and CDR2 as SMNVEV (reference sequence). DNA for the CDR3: TGTGCCAGCAGTTTACACCCGGGGGCGTCTAATGAAAAACTGTTTTTT. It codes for CASSLHPGASNEKLFF.

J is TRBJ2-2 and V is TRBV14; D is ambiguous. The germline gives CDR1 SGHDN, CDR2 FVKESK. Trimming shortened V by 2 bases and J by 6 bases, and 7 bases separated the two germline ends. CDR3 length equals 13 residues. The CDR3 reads CASSQSFAGELFF. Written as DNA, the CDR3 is TGTGCCAGCAGCCAAAGTTTCGCCGGGGAGCTGTTTTTT.